The entry below describes one TCR beta chain. Time point denoted: after neoadjuvant nivolumab, at surgical resection. Patients had newly diagnosed, untreated stage II-IVA oral cavity squamous cell carcinoma. The record originates from a study of neoadjuvant anti-PD-1 for oral cavity cancer. Overall study: Patients without progression got a fourth dose around day 43.

The CDR3 consists of 13 residues. CDR1 is KGHSH and CDR2 is LQKENI in the germline V gene. With 4 bases removed from V and 6 bases from J, the gap between germline ends came to 9 bases. PBMC libraries mostly used approximately 0.5 ug of input genomic DNA, with six replicates per sample. This table comes from immunoSEQ multiplex PCR, and its TCRdb copy is limited to in-frame clones, with some not included. The table lists tens of thousands of clones, about 86% of them singletons. This specimen was PBMCs, taken after nivolumab (anti-PD-1) treatment. The sequence was collected from a person between 35 and 79 years old with oral cavity squamous cell carcinoma. The chain is built from TRBV18 and TRBJ1-4, with a tentative D call TRBD1 (5 bases). The CDR3 spells CASSRRDDEKLFF. The CDR3 DNA sequence: TGTGCCAGCTCACGCAGGGACGATGAAAAACTGTTTTTT.